This T cell receptor beta chain was identified in a study of T cells in Graves' hyperthyroidism and ophthalmopathy. About the study: Peripheral blood specimens were obtained at initial diagnosis, prior to any treatment.

Notes on the study in general: Blood held most thyroid clonotypes expanded above 0.001 frequency. The model forecast ophthalmopathy, anticipating it by a median around 6.5 months before onset.

This clonotype appeared many times. Its antigen is not identified. The TCR beta CDR3 regions underwent amplification using RNA transcripts as the source. A set of HTBI primers served as the primers for a first-round RT-PCR of the TCR CDR3. TCRdb re-analysed the multiplex PCR reads in MiXCR, keeping a single row per CDR3 protein. Of 600,000 to 700,000 distinct CDR3 sequences in the sample, about 15% are singletons; the top ten hold 3.5% to 4.5%. The V segment lost 4 bases and the J segment 3 bases; nucleotides outside the gene matches: 2. Germline V gene sequence: CDR1 MGHRA, CDR2 YSYEKL. CDR3 length: 14 residues.

This TCR came from a woman between 40 and 55 years old with Graves' ophthalmopathy. Sequenced: blood. This chain joins TRBV4-1 and TRBJ2-4, with 8 bases lining up with TRBD1. The CDR3 DNA reads TGCGCCAGCAGCCTCGGGACAGGCAAAAACATTCAGTACTTC. Translating gives CASSLGTGKNIQYF.